This paragraph covers one TCR beta chain sequence. This clonotype is categorized as medium-sized (0.01 to 0.1%). Per-nucleotide qualities are absent, and no much larger clonotype sits a single base away. Bulk-cell sorting was performed in addition to single-cell sorting when samples contained relatively high numbers of tetramer-positive T cells. HLA-DQ:gluten tetramers were used to isolate gluten-specific T cells, and the rearranged TCR-alpha and TCR-beta genes of those cells were then analyzed by high-throughput sequencing. All sorting was performed on a BD Aria II cell sorter, with flow data analyzed in FlowJo. This specimen belongs to a study (dated by TCRdb to between 2016 and 2019). Broadly, across the study: Patients provided blood, with volumes of up to roughly 100 ml, in addition to duodenal biopsy samples that ranged from 6 to 12. Most subjects' cells were stained with pooled PE-conjugated tetramers presenting glia-alpha1a, -alpha2, -ω1 and -ω2 epitopes. In total, the study looked at blood and gut biopsy samples from around 21 celiac disease patients. The study tracked gluten-specific CD4+ T cell receptor repertoires in celiac disease across blood and gut, disease stages, and intervals of weeks to decades. Patients with historic T cell material from decades earlier were invited to donate new blood and biopsy samples for long-term comparison. The investigation overall reported the following: Persistence of gluten-specific clonotypes for decades was observed, with up to roughly 53% overlap detected between samples obtained about 16 to 28 years apart. The conclusions depend on the specificity of the tetramers, and in earlier work roughly 77% of tetramer-sorted clones showed antigen-specific proliferation. Sampling limits meant that two independent sequencing runs of the same sample reached a maximum clonotype overlap of only roughly 52%. Sharing across patients was observed for about 1% of TCR-beta sequences and approximately 0.18% of paired TCR-alpha/beta clonotypes, and cross-contamination was concluded by the authors not to be an issue. Among 1,500 to 2,000 TCRs from 17 patients, roughly 9.9% of TCR-alpha, TCR-beta or paired amino acid sequences were found to be public.

Library creation used 5' RACE. A modified SMART protocol was used to prepare the bulk TCR libraries. On Illumina MiSeq, bulk TCR libraries were sequenced with paired-end 300 bp reads, whereas single-cell libraries were run on paired-end 250 bp MiSeq. The original pipeline was this. Selected pRESTO steps were used to preprocess reads, and IMGT/HighV-QUEST was used to assign V, D, J genes and CDR3 junctions. Bulk sequences were retained only when found in at least two replicas with cumulative read counts of 10 or more. For samples with more than 20 cells, repertoire diversity was measured using a sample-corrected Shannon entropy estimator. Using fastp at Q25 and MiXCR, TCRdb reprocessed the public reads and kept productive beta chains. When rows share a CDR3 protein, they turn into one entry using the most common DNA and genes. The V and J calls shown here were made by TCRdb, not taken from the authors' results. Present in this sample are 350 to 450 distinct CDR3 sequences, about 9% of which were seen just once. The biggest ten clones account for approximately 18% of the sample.

Deletion took 5 bases off V and 2 bases off J, with a span of 18 bases between the germline ends. The CDR3 sequence holds 16 residues, the cysteine and phenylalanine included. Just CDR3 DNA is preserved here, 48 bases in frame from base 1. From a lookup of the germline V gene, CDR1 and CDR2 are SGHNT and YENEEA. The material was gluten tetramer+ CD4+ T cells from blood or duodenal biopsy (not recorded which); whether cultured is not recorded, obtained while untreated, on a gluten-free diet, or during gluten challenge (not recorded which). The cell subset or site label of this sample denotes: CD4+ T cells binding HLA-DQ:gluten tetramers. The sequence came from a female donor with celiac disease. The V gene is TRBV11-3 and the J gene is TRBJ2-5; tentative D gene TRBD1, with 7 bases matching. The nucleotide sequence is given as TGTGCCAGCAGCCGCGGAGGGGGCTGGGGACAAGAGACCCAGTACTTC. Its protein is CASSRGGGWGQETQYF.